This TCR beta chain was recorded in a study of CD8+CD57+ T cells in acquired aplastic anemia. The TCR beta profiling, which covered VDJ combination and CDR3 sequence, was carried out using genomic DNA as the template. MiXCR, applied by TCRdb to the reads, yields one record per CDR3 protein. The profile shows about 210,000 distinct CDR3 sequences, 34% of them singletons. V shed 4 bases and J 2 bases; nucleotides not matched to a gene: 4. This CDR3 is 14 amino acids long. CDR1 is MGHRA, CDR2 YSYEKL, per germline. The chain uses TRBV4-1 and TRBJ2-5, with 7 bases aligning to TRBD2. This clonotype was sampled from a human donor in good health, serving as a control. The sequenced sample consisted of sorted CD4+, CD8+, or CD8+CD57+ T cells (not recorded which) from PBMCs. In DNA, the CDR3 is TGCGCCAGCAGCCGGCGGGAGTTACAAGAGACCCAGTACTTC. Residues: CASSRRELQETQYF.